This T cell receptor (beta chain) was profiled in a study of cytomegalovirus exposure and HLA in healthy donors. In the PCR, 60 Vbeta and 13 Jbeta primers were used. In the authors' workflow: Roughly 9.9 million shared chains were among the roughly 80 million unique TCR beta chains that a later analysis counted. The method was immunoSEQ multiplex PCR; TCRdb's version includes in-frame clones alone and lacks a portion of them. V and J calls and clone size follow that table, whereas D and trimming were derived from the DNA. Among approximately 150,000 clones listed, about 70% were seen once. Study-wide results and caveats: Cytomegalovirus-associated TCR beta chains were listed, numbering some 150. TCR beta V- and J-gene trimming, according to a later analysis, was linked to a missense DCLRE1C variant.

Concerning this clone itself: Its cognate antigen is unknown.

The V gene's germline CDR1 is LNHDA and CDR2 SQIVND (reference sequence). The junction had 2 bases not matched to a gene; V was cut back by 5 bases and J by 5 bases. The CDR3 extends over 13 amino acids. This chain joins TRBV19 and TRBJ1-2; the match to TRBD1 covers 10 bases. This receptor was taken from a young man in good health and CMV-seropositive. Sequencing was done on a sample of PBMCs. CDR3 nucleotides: TGTGCCAGTAGTCCGGGACAGGGGTATGGCTACACCTTC. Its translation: CASSPGQGYGYTF.